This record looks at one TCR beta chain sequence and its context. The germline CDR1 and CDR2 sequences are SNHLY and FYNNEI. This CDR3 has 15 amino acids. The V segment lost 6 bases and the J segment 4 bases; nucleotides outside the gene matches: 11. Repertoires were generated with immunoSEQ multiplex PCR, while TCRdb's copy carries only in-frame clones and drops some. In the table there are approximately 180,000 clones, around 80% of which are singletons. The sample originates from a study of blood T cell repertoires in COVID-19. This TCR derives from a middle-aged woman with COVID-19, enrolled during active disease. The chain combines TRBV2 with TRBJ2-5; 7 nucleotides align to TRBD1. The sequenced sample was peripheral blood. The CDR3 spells CASRGPGGLLETQYF. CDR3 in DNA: TGTGCCAGCAGGGGGCCAGGGGGTCTTCTAGAGACCCAGTACTTC.